These T cell receptor beta chains were read from a single sample in a study of T cell changes during pregnancy in multiple sclerosis. Clones were sequenced by immunoSEQ multiplex PCR, and TCRdb holds only the in-frame ones, with some missing. Here the sample spans about 18,000 clones, 88% being singletons. Sequencing used CD4+ T cells from peripheral blood mononuclear cells, obtained in the first trimester of pregnancy. The receptors come from a female donor in good health, enrolled as a control in a pregnancy study. The CDR3 runs from the conserved cysteine through the conserved F or W. D genes are given only for firm matches. A clone size is listed for some rows: how often the clone was seen (once, few, many), or a class if it is expanded.

v_call	d_call	j_call	clone_size	cdr3_nt	cdr3_aa
TRBV7-9	TRBD2	TRBJ2-5	NA	TGTGCCAGCAGCTTGCCCGGGACTAGCGGGCTGGAGACCCAGTACTTC	CASSLPGTSGLETQYF
TRBV7-8	TRBD1	TRBJ1-1	NA	TGTGCCAGCAGCTTAGGTAGCGGCAGGGGGGTAGGTGAAGCTTTCTTT	CASSLGSGRGVGEAFF
TRBV30	NA	TRBJ2-7	NA	TGTGGGCTCGGCGGGGGCACCTACGAGCAGTACTTC	CGLGGGTYEQYF
TRBV9	TRBD1	TRBJ1-4	NA	TGTGCCAGCAGCGTAGGGGGACAGCCTAATGAAAAACTGTTTTTT	CASSVGGQPNEKLFF
TRBV7-2	TRBD2	TRBJ2-7	few	TGTGCCAGCAGCCAGACTAGCGGGGGACTCTACGAGCAGTACTTC	CASSQTSGGLYEQYF
TRBV7-6	TRBD1	TRBJ2-5	NA	TGTGCCAGCAGCCGAGGAGGACAGGGTGAGGAGACCCAGTACTTC	CASSRGGQGEETQYF
TRBV2	NA	TRBJ2-7	NA	TGTGCCAGCACACTGAACTACGAGCAGTACTTC	CASTLNYEQYF
TRBV4-3	TRBD1	TRBJ2-3	NA	TGCGCCAGCAGCCAGGGGACAGGGGGGACAGATACGCAGTATTTT	CASSQGTGGTDTQYF
TRBV5-1	TRBD1	TRBJ1-2	NA	TGCGCCAGCAGCTTGGGACAGGGCTCCTATGGCTACACCTTC	CASSLGQGSYGYTF
TRBV29-1	NA	TRBJ1-2	NA	TGCAGCGTTGAAGCCCACGGAGGCGGCTACACCTTC	CSVEAHGGGYTF
TRBV5-1	NA	TRBJ1-6	few	TGCGCCAGCAGCTTGACCCTGACAGGTGGAAGTAATTCACCCCTCCACTTT	CASSLTLTGGSNSPLHF
TRBV11-2	TRBD1	TRBJ1-2	NA	TGTGCCAGCAGCCCCCGGACAGGCTATGGCTACACCTTC	CASSPRTGYGYTF
TRBV30	NA	TRBJ2-3	NA	TGTGCCTGGGGGGGCGGAAAATACACAGATACGCAGTATTTT	CAWGGGKYTDTQYF
TRBV19	TRBD1	TRBJ1-2	NA	TGTGCCAGTAGTCGGGGGACAGGGGGCTTCTATGGCTACACCTTC	CASSRGTGGFYGYTF
TRBV9	TRBD1	TRBJ1-4	NA	TGTGCCAGCAGCGCGACAGGGGGCTACGAAAAACTGTTTTTT	CASSATGGYEKLFF
TRBV5-6	NA	TRBJ1-1	NA	TGTGCCAGCAGCTTGGGGTCGGTGAACACTGAAGCTTTCTTT	CASSLGSVNTEAFF
TRBV27	TRBD1	TRBJ2-7	NA	TGTGCCAGCAGTTTATCGAAGGGGGCAGCTATTCCCTACGAGCAGTACTTC	CASSLSKGAAIPYEQYF
TRBV9	NA	TRBJ1-6	NA	TGTGCCAGCAGCCTCCTGGTACAGGGCTCCTATAATTCACCCCTCCACTTT	CASSLLVQGSYNSPLHF
TRBV27	TRBD2	TRBJ2-1	NA	TGTGCCAGCCAAAGGGCTAGCGGGTACAATGAGCAGTTCTTC	CASQRASGYNEQFF
TRBV25-1	NA	TRBJ1-5	NA	TGTGCCAGCAGTTCGCGGCAAGGCAATCAGCCCCAGCATTTT	CASSSRQGNQPQHF
TRBV13	TRBD1	TRBJ2-5	NA	TGTGCCAGCAGCTTAGGCCGGACAGGGGCTGCAGAGACCCAGTACTTC	CASSLGRTGAAETQYF
TRBV7-2	TRBD1	TRBJ2-7	NA	TGTGCCAGCAGCTTAGTTGTGGGACAGAACTACGAGCAGTACTTC	CASSLVVGQNYEQYF
TRBV2	NA	TRBJ1-2	once	TGTGCCAGCATCCCGACAGAAAACTATGGCTACACCTTC	CASIPTENYGYTF
TRBV19	NA	TRBJ1-2	NA	TGTGCCAGTAGTATCCGAGGGTATGGCTACACCTTC	CASSIRGYGYTF
TRBV5-6	TRBD2	TRBJ2-6	NA	TGTGCCAGCAGCTTGAAGGGGAGGGAGTCTGGGGCCAACGTCCTGACTTTC	CASSLKGRESGANVLTF
TRBV9	NA	TRBJ2-5	NA	TGTGCCAGCAGCGTAGAGTCCAGGGCCTATGAAAAAGAGACCCAGTACTTC	CASSVESRAYEKETQYF
TRBV4-3	TRBD1	TRBJ1-2	NA	TGCGCCAGCAGCCAAGGGGACAGGGAGTATGGCTACACCTTC	CASSQGDREYGYTF
TRBV5-1	NA	TRBJ2-1	NA	TGCGCCAGCAGCTTGGGTAGCGGCTACAATGAGCAGTTCTTC	CASSLGSGYNEQFF
TRBV4-2	NA	TRBJ2-2	NA	TGTGCCACCAGCGATACGCGGGGCAACACCGGGGAGCTGTTTTTT	CATSDTRGNTGELFF
TRBV11-2	NA	TRBJ2-5	NA	TGTGCCAGCAGCTTAGGTTATTTGGAGACCCAGTACTTC	CASSLGYLETQYF
TRBV7-9	NA	TRBJ1-1	NA	TGTGCCAGCAGCTTAGGGGCCGGACAGAGCACTGAAGCTTTCTTT	CASSLGAGQSTEAFF
TRBV19	NA	TRBJ1-2	once	TGTGCCAGTAGTATAACCCGACAGAGCTATGGCTACACCTTC	CASSITRQSYGYTF
TRBV5-1	NA	TRBJ2-1	NA	TGCGCCAGCAGCTTGGCAGGGTTTGAAGTTAATGAGCAGTTCTTC	CASSLAGFEVNEQFF
TRBV19	NA	TRBJ1-2	NA	TGTGCCAGTAGTGTAGGCGGAACGAACTATGGCTACACCTTC	CASSVGGTNYGYTF
TRBV4-2	NA	TRBJ1-2	NA	TGTGCCAGCAGCCAAGATCGGCAGGCCTATAACTATGGCTACACCTTC	CASSQDRQAYNYGYTF